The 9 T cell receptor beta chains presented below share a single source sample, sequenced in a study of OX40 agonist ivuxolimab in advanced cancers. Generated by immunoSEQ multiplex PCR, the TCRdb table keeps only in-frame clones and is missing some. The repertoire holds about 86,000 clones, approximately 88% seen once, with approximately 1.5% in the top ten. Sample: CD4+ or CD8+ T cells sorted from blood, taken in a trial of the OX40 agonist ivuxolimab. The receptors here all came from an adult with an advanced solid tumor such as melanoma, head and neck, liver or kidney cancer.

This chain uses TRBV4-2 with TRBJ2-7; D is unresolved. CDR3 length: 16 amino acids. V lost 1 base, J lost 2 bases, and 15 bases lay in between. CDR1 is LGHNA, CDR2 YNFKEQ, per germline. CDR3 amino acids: CASSQVSVVATYEQYF. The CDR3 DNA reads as TGTGCCAGCAGCCAAGTATCAGTTGTCGCCACCTACGAGCAGTACTTC.

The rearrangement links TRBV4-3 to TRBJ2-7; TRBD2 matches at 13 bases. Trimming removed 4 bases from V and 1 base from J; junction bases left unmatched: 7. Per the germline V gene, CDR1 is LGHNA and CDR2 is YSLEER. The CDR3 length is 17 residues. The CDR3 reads CASSLGTSGDASYEQYF. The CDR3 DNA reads TGCGCCAGCAGCCTCGGGACTAGCGGGGACGCTTCCTACGAGCAGTACTTC.

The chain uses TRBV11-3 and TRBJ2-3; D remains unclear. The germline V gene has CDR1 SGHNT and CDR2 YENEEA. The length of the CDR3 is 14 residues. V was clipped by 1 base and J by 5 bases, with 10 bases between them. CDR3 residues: CASSLGVGKDTQYF. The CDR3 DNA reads TGTGCCAGCAGCTTAGGGGTTGGCAAAGATACGCAGTATTTT. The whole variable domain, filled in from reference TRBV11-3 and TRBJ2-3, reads EAGVVQSPRYKIIEKKQPVAFWCNPISGHNTLYWYLQNLGQGPELLIRYENEEAVDDSQLPKDRFSAERLKGVDSTLKIQPAELGDSAVYLCASSLGVGKDTQYFGPGTRLTVL.

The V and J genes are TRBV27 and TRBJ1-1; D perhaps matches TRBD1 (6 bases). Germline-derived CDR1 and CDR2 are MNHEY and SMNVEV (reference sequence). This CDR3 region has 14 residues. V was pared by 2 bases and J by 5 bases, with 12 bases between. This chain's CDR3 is CASSLKGEGTEAFF. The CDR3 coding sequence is TGTGCCAGCAGTTTAAAGGGGGAGGGAACTGAAGCTTTCTTT.

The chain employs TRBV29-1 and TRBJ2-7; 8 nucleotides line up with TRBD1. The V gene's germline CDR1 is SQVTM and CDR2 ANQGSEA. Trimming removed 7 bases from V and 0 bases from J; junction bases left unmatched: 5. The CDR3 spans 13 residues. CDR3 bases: TGCAGCGGCCGACAGGGGCCCTCCTACGAGCAGTACTTC. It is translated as CSGRQGPSYEQYF.

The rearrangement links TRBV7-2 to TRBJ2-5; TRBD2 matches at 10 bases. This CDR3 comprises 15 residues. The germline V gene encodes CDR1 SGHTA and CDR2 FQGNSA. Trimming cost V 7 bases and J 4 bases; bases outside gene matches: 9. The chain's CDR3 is CASNPKREGLETQYF. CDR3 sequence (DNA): TGTGCCAGCAACCCCAAGCGGGAGGGCCTAGAGACCCAGTACTTC.

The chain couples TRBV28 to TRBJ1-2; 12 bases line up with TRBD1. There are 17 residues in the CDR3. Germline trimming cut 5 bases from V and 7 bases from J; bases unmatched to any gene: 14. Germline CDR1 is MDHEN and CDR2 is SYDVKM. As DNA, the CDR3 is TGTGCCAGCAGTCCAGCCCCCGGGACAGGGGGCGGGTTTGGCTACACCTTC. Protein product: CASSPAPGTGGGFGYTF.

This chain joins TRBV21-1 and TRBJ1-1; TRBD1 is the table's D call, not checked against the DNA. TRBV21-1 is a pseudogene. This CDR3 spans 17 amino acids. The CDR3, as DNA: TGTGCCAGCAGCAAAGGTACGGACAGGGACTCGAACACTGAAGCTTTCTTT. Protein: CASSKGTDRDSNTEAFF.

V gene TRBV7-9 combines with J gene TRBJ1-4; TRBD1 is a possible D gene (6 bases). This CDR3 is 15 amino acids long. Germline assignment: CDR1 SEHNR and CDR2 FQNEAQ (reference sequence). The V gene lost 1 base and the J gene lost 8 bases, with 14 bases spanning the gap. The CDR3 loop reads CASSLEGGPGEKLFF. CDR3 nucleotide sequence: TGTGCCAGCAGCTTAGAGGGGGGCCCTGGCGAAAAACTGTTTTTT.